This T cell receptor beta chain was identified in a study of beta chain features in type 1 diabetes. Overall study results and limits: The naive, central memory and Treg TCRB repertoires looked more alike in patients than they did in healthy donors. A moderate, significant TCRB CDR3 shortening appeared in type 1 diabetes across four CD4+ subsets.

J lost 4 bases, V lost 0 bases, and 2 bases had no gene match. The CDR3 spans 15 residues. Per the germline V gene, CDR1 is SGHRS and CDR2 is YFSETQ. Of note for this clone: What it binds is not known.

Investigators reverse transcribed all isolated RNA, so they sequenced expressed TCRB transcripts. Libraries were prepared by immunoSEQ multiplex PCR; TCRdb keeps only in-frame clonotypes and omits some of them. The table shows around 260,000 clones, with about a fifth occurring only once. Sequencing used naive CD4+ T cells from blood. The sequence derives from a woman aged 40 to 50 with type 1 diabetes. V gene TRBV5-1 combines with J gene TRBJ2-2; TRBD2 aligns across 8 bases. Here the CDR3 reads CASSLGGGPTGELFF. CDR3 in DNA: TGCGCCAGCAGCTTGGGCGGGGGGCCCACCGGGGAGCTGTTTTTT.